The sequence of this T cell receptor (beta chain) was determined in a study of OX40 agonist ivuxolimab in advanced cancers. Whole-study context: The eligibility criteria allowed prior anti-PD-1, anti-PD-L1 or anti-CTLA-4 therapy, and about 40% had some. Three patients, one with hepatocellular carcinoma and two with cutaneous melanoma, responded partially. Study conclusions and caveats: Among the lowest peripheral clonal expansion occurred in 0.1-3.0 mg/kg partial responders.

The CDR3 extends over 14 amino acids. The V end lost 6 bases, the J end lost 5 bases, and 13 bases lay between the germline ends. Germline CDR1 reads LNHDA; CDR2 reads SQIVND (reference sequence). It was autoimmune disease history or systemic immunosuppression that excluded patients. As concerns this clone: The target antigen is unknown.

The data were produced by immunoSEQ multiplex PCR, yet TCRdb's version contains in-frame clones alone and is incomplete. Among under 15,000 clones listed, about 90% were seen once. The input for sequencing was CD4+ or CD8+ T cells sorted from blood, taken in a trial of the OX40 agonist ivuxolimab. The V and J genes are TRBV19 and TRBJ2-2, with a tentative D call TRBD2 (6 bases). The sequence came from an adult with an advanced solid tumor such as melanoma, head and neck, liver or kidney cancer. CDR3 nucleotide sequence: TGTGCCAGTAGCCCTGGACTACTAACCGGGGAGCTGTTTTTT. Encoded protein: CASSPGLLTGELFF.